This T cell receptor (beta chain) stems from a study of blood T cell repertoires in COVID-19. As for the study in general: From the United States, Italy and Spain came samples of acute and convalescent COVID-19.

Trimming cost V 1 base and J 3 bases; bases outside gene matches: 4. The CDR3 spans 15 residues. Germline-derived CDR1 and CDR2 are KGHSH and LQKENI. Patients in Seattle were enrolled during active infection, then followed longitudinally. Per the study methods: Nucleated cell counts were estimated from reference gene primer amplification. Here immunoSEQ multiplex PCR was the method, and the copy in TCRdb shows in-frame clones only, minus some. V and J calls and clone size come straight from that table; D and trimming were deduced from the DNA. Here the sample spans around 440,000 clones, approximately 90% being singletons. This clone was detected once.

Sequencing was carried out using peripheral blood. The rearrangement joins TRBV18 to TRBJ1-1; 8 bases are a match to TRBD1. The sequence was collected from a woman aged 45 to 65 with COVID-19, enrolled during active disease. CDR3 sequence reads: CASSPLTGEDTEAFF. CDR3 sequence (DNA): TGTGCCAGCTCACCACTGACAGGGGAGGACACTGAAGCTTTCTTT.